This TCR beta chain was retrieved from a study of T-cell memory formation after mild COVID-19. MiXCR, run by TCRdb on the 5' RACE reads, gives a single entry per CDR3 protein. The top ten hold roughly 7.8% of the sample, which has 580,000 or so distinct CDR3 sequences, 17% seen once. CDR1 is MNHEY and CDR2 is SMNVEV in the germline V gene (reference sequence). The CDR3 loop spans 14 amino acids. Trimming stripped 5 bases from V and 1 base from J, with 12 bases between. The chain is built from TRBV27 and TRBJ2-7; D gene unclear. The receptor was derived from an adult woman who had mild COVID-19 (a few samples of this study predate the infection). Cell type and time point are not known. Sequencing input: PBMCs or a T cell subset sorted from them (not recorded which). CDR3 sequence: CASSQRRESYEQYF. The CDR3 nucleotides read TGTGCCAGCAGTCAGAGACGCGAATCCTACGAGCAGTACTTC.